This T cell receptor (beta chain) appears in the sequencing data of a study of beta chain features in type 1 diabetes. Study background: Healthy donors resembled patients in age, gender and cell yields.

Study-wide findings and caveats: Compared with healthy donors, patients appeared to share more similar naive, central memory and regulatory TCRB repertoires. Across all four CD4+ subsets, people with type 1 diabetes showed modestly shorter TCRB CDR3s.

This clone was observed a few times. What it binds is not known. Mismatch with germline at one junction end may stem from a read error. Isolation of CD4+ naive, central memory, regulatory and stem cell-like memory cells was achieved by sorting via CD45RO/CCR7/CD25/CD127/CD95/CD27. In germline, CDR1 is MDHEN, CDR2 SYDVKM. CDR3 length: 12 residues. Of the isolated RNA, all was reverse transcribed, and so the sequenced material was expressed TCRB transcripts. TCRdb's table, derived via immunoSEQ multiplex PCR, lists solely in-frame clones and lacks some. Of under 850,000 clones in the sample, roughly 12% were seen once.

The chain carries TRBV28 and TRBJ2-7; the match to TRBD1 covers 10 bases. This sequence was found in a man between 18 and 29 years old with type 1 diabetes. Sequencing was performed on naive CD4+ T cells from blood. Here the CDR3 reads CASSSTGTGDRF. CDR3 in DNA: TGTGCCAGCAGTTCTACCGGGACAGGGGACAGGTTC.